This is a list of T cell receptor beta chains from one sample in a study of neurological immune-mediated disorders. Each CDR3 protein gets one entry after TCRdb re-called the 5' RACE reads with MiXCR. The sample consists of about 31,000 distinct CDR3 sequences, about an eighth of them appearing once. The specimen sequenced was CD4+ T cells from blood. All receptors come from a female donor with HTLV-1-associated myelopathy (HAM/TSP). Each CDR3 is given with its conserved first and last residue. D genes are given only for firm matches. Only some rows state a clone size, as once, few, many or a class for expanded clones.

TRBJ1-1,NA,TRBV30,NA,TGTGCCTGGGCGTTAGGGGTTGGCACTGAAGCTTTCTTT,CAWALGVGTEAFF
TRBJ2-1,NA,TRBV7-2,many,TGTGCCAGCCTCCCCTGGGGAGATGAGCAGTTCTTC,CASLPWGDEQFF
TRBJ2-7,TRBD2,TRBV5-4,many,TGTGCCAGCAGCTTAGCGGGAGTCAACGAGCAGTACTTC,CASSLAGVNEQYF
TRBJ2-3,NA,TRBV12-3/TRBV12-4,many,TGTGCCAGCAGTACCCTATTAGCGGTAGATACGCAGTATTTT,CASSTLLAVDTQYF
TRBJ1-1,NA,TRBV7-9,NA,TGTGCCAGTAGCTTAGGGGAGGTGGCGGGCTCTGAAGCTTTCTTT,CASSLGEVAGSEAFF
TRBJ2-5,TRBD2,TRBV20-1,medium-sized,TGCAGTGCTAGAGCGGGGGGGCCCGAGACCCAGTACTTC,CSARAGGPETQYF
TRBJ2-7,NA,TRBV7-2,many,TGTGCCAGCAGCCCACGGCGGGTGGGCTACGAGCAGTACTTC,CASSPRRVGYEQYF
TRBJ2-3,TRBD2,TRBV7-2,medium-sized,TGTGCCAGCAGCTTAGGATTAGCGGGGGCCCCACTCACAGATACGCAGTATTTT,CASSLGLAGAPLTDTQYF
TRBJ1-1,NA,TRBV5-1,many,TGCGCCAGCAGGTTTCAGGAGAACACTGAAGCTTTCTTT,CASRFQENTEAFF
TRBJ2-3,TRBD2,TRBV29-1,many,TGCAGCGTTGAGGGACTAGCATCTAGCACAGATACGCAGTATTTT,CSVEGLASSTDTQYF
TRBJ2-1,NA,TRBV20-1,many,TGCAGTGCTAGGGGGGGCGGAGAGCAGTTCTTC,CSARGGGEQFF
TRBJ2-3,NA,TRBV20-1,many,TGCAGTGCTACCTTGGGAAGCACAGATACGCAGTATTTT,CSATLGSTDTQYF
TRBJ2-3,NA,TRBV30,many,TGTGCCTGGAGTCTAGTTGATACGCAGTATTTT,CAWSLVDTQYF
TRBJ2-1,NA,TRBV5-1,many,TGCGCCAGCAGCTTGGAGGTGGGTAGCTCCTACAATGAGCAGTTCTTC,CASSLEVGSSYNEQFF
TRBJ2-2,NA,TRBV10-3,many,TGTGCCATCAGTTGGAACACCGGGGAGCTGTTTTTT,CAISWNTGELFF
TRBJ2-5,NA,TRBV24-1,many,TGTGCCACCAGTGATGGGAGGCGGGCTCTAAGAGAGACCCAGTACTTC,CATSDGRRALRETQYF
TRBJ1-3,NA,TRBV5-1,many,TGCGCCAGCAGCTTGGAGGGTACTGGAAACACCATATATTTT,CASSLEGTGNTIYF
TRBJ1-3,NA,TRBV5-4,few,TGTGCCAGCAGCTCAGGGAGCTCTGGAAACACCATATATTTT,CASSSGSSGNTIYF
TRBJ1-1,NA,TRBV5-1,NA,TGTGACAGCAGCTTACAAGGCGGGGCGACTGAAGCTTTCTTT,CDSSLQGGATEAFF
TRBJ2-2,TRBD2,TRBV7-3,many,TGTGCCAGCAGCTCGAGCGGGGGGGACACCGGGGAGCTGTTTTTT,CASSSSGGDTGELFF
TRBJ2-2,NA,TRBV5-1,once,TGCGCCAGCAGCCCTACGCCTCAAACCGGGGAGCTGTTTTTT,CASSPTPQTGELFF
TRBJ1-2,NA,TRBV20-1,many,TGCAGTGCTAGAGCGCCATCCGGGCACTATGGCTACACCTTC,CSARAPSGHYGYTF
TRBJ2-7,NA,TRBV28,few,TGTGCCCTCAGCGCCTACCCGAGGACCTACGAGCAGTACTTC,CALSAYPRTYEQYF
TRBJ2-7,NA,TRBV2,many,TGTGCCAGCGGAGGACAGTCCTACGAGCAGTACTTC,CASGGQSYEQYF
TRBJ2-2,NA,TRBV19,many,TGTGCCAGTAGCCACAGAGGTGGGGAGCTGTTTTTT,CASSHRGGELFF
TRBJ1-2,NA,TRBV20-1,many,TGCAGTGCTAGCCTGCCACAAAATGGCTACACCTTC,CSASLPQNGYTF
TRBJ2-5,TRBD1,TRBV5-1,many,TGCGCCAGCAGCCCGGACGGGACAGGGGGCGCTAAGACCCAGTACTTC,CASSPDGTGGAKTQYF
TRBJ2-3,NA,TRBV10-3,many,TGTGCCATCAGTGACAGGGACGGCACAGATACGCAGTATTTT,CAISDRDGTDTQYF
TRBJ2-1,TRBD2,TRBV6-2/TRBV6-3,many,TGTGCCAGCAGGCTAGCGGTGGCCTACAATGAGCAGTTCTTC,CASRLAVAYNEQFF
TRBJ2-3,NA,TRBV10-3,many,TGTGCCATCAGTGAGAGGGGGGCGAGCACAGATACGCAGTATTTT,CAISERGASTDTQYF
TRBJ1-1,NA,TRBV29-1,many,TGCAGCGTTAGGAACACTGAAGCTTTCTTT,CSVRNTEAFF
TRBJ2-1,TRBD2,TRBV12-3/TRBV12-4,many,TGTGCCAGCAGTCAAACTAGCGGCCAATACAATGAGCAGTTCTTC,CASSQTSGQYNEQFF
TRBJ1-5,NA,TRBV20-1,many,TGCAGTGCAACCCAGGGGACCCCCGATCAGCCCCAGCATTTT,CSATQGTPDQPQHF
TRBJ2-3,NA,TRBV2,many,TGTGCCAGCAGTGCCCAGGGCAGCACAGATACGCAGTATTTT,CASSAQGSTDTQYF
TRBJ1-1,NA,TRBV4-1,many,TGCGCCAGCAGCCGGACGCCAGGGGACACTGAAGCTTTCTTT,CASSRTPGDTEAFF
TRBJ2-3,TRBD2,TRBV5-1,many,TGCGCCAGCACCGGGACTAGCGGGAGGAAGGGGACAGATACGCAGTATTTT,CASTGTSGRKGTDTQYF
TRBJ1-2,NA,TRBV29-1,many,TGCAGCGTCGGCGGTTTGGGGGCACGTGGCTACACCTTC,CSVGGLGARGYTF
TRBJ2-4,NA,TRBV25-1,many,TGTGCCAGCAGTGACTCTAACCTGGTAGCCAAAAACATTCAGTACTTC,CASSDSNLVAKNIQYF
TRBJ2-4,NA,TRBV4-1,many,TGCGCCAGCAGCCAAGAAGACGGAAGGCAAAACATTCAGTACTTC,CASSQEDGRQNIQYF
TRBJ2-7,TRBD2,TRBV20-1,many,TGCAGTGCTAGGAGAACGGCCCTTCGCGGGAGAGACGAGCAGTACTTC,CSARRTALRGRDEQYF
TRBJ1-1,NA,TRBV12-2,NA,TGTGCAAGTCGGGTACCGGAGGAAAACACTGAAGCTTTCTTT,CASRVPEENTEAFF
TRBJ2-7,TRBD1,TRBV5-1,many,TGCGCCAGCAGCTTGTGGGGGACAGGGTCCTACGAGCAGTACTTC,CASSLWGTGSYEQYF
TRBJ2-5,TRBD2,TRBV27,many,TGTGCCAGCAGTTTTAGCGGGAGGGCCAGAGAGACCCAGTACTTC,CASSFSGRARETQYF
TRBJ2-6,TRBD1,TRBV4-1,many,TGCGCCAGCGGAGGGGACAGGGGTATACGCTCTGGGGCCAACGTCCTGACTTTC,CASGGDRGIRSGANVLTF
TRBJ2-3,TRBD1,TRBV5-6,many,TGTGCCAGCAGCTTGGCCACAGGGGCAGATACGCAGTATTTT,CASSLATGADTQYF
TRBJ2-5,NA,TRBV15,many,TGTGCCACCAGCAGAGATCATAAGGGCCAACGGGGGGAGACCCAGTACTTC,CATSRDHKGQRGETQYF
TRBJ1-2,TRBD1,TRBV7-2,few,TGTGCCAGCAGCTTAGGAGGGACAGGCATCGACTATGGCTACACCTTC,CASSLGGTGIDYGYTF
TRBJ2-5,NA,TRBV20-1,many,TGCAGTGCTAGAGCCGGACAACCCGGGGAAGAGACCCAGTACTTC,CSARAGQPGEETQYF
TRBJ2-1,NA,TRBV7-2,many,TGTGCCAGCAGCTTATTGGGGCCGAACAATGAGCAGTTCTTC,CASSLLGPNNEQFF
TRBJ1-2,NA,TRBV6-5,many,TGTGCCAGCAGTTACTCGAGTCTCCAGAACTATGGCTACACCTTC,CASSYSSLQNYGYTF
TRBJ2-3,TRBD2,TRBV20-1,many,TGCAGTGCTAATCCGGCGGGGGGCACAGATACGCAGTATTTT,CSANPAGGTDTQYF
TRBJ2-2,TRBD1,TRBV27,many,TGTGCCAGCACCAACCGGGGACAGGCGAACACCGGGGAGCTGTTTTTT,CASTNRGQANTGELFF